The 25 T cell receptor beta chains presented below share a single source sample, sequenced in a study of cytomegalovirus exposure and HLA in healthy donors. Sequencing was performed with immunoSEQ multiplex PCR; in TCRdb, only in-frame clones are kept and a portion is missing. The sample includes 140,000 to 150,000 clones, about nine tenths of them seen just once. Sequencing was performed on PBMCs. These receptors originate from a man aged 18 to 29 in good health and CMV-seropositive.

J is TRBJ1-2 and V is TRBV5-4; 7 nucleotides match TRBD1. Germline V lookup: CDR1 SGHNT, CDR2 YYREEE (reference sequence). The CDR3 runs 14 residues. V was clipped by 4 bases and J by 2 bases; unmatched bases: 5. The CDR3 bases are TGTGCCAGCAGCGGCCCGACAGGGAACTATGGCTACACCTTC. This codes for CASSGPTGNYGYTF.

V and J are TRBV19 and TRBJ2-6; 7 positions match TRBD1. The length of the CDR3 is 17 residues. Trimming took 3 bases from V and 1 from J; bases not matched to a gene: 6. The germline CDR1 and CDR2 sequences are LNHDA and SQIVND (reference sequence). CDR3 coding DNA: TGTGCCAGTAGTATCTGGGACAGCAGATCTGGGGCCAACGTCCTGACTTTC. Its translation is CASSIWDSRSGANVLTF.

The chain has TRBV19 and TRBJ2-7, with TRBD2 matching 10 bases. The V gene's germline CDR1 is LNHDA and CDR2 SQIVND (reference sequence). The CDR3 has 15 residues. With V trimmed by 6 bases and J by 2 bases, 7 bases remained unmatched. This chain's CDR3 is CASSPAGLATYEQYF. DNA of the CDR3: TGTGCCAGTAGCCCCGCGGGACTAGCGACCTACGAGCAGTACTTC.

The J gene is TRBJ2-3, the V gene TRBV5-1; D gene uncertain. Germline V CDR1 and CDR2: SGHRS, YFSETQ. Trimming removed 0 bases at V and 0 bases at J, with 2 bases between. The CDR3 spans 13 residues. DNA of the CDR3: TGCGCCAGCAGCTTGGCTAGCACAGATACGCAGTATTTT. Its translation is CASSLASTDTQYF. The full variable domain, its missing parts supplied by reference TRBV5-1 and TRBJ2-3, is KAGVTQTPRYLIKTRGQQVTLSCSPISGHRSVSWYQQTPGQGLQFLFEYFSETQRNKGNFPGRFSGRQFSNSRSEMNVSTLELGDSALYLCASSLASTDTQYFGPGTRLTVL.

Of note for this clone: The junction differs from germline at one of its ends, possibly a read error. This chain links TRBV6-6 with TRBJ1-3; D uncertain. Germline CDR1 and CDR2: MNHNY and SVGAGI (reference sequence). The CDR3 has 16 amino acids. CDR3 amino acids: CASSYSALPPGNTIYF. As DNA, the CDR3 is TGTGCCAGCAGCTACTCGGCCCTTCCCCCTGGAAACACCATATATTTT.

V gene TRBV9 combines with J gene TRBJ2-7, with TRBD1 as a possible D gene (6 bases). This CDR3 spans 10 amino acids. In germline, CDR1 is SGDLS, CDR2 YYNGEE. Trimming cost V 7 bases and J 11 bases, with 13 bases left between them. CDR3 sequence (DNA): TGTGCCAGCCCGGAGCAGGGGAAGTACTTC. Residues: CASPEQGKYF.

V is TRBV19 and J is TRBJ2-1; tentative D call: TRBD2 (5 bases). CDR1 is LNHDA and CDR2 is SQIVND in the germline V gene (reference sequence). CDR3 size: 18 residues. V lost 2 bases to trimming and J lost 0 bases, with 17 bases between them. CDR3 bases: TGTGCCAGTAGTATAAGTTCCCCACTGGGGAGCTCCTACAATGAGCAGTTCTTC. Encoded protein: CASSISSPLGSSYNEQFF. The entire variable domain, with the rest obtained from reference TRBV19 and TRBJ2-1, is as follows: DGGITQSPKYLFRKEGQNVTLSCEQNLNHDAMYWYRQDPGQGLRLIYYSQIVNDFQKGDIAEGYSVSREKKESFPLTVTSAQKNPTAFYLCASSISSPLGSSYNEQFFGPGTRLTVL.

This chain links TRBV6-4 with TRBJ2-3; D perhaps matches TRBD2 (7 bases). This CDR3 is built from 14 residues. V was clipped by 6 bases and J by 2 bases, with 12 bases between them. CDR1 MRHNA and CDR2 SNTAGT come from the germline V gene. The CDR3 sequence: CASSEGGDTDTQYF. The CDR3 DNA reads as TGTGCCAGCAGCGAGGGGGGGGACACAGATACGCAGTATTTT.

The chain has TRBV28 and TRBJ1-1; possible D gene TRBD1, 5 bases. The V end lost 8 bases, the J end lost 2 bases, and 15 bases lay between the germline ends. The CDR3 runs 14 residues. Germline V gene sequence: CDR1 MDHEN, CDR2 SYDVKM. CDR3 bases: TGTGCCAGCTGGGGGGGTATACCCAACACTGAAGCTTTCTTT. Protein product: CASWGGIPNTEAFF. The full variable domain, with the rest looked up from reference TRBV28 and TRBJ1-1, is DVKVTQSSRYLVKRTGEKVFLECVQDMDHENMFWYRQDPGLGLRLIYFSYDVKMKEKGDIPEGYSVSREKKERFSLILESASTNQTSMYLCASWGGIPNTEAFFGQGTRLTVV.

The CDR3 here is CASSETVPNTGELFF. The CDR3 nucleotides are TGCGCCAGCAGTGAAACGGTCCCTAACACCGGGGAGCTGTTTTTT. V gene TRBV10-2 combines with J gene TRBJ2-2; no definite D call. The CDR3 covers 15 residues. Germline V gene sequence: CDR1 WSHSY, CDR2 SAAADI. The germline V and J ends were trimmed by 3 bases and 2 bases, with 10 bases remaining between them.

The J gene is TRBJ2-7, the V gene TRBV5-6; no firm D call. Germline-derived CDR1 and CDR2 are SGHDT and YYEEEE. CDR3 size: 14 residues. The germline V and J ends were trimmed by 4 bases and 1 base, with 12 bases remaining between them. The CDR3 reads CASSLVGQSYEQYF. DNA for the CDR3: TGTGCCAGCAGCCTGGTTGGGCAGTCCTACGAGCAGTACTTC.

The V gene is TRBV6-5, the J gene TRBJ1-1, with 7 bases identical to TRBD1. J lost 0 bases, V lost 7 bases, and 2 bases had no gene match. Germline assignment: CDR1 MNHEY and CDR2 SVGAGI. The CDR3 extends over 13 amino acids. CDR3 loop: CASIGTVNTEAFF. The CDR3 coding sequence is TGTGCCAGCATTGGGACAGTGAACACTGAAGCTTTCTTT.

The chain couples TRBV7-2 to TRBJ2-1; D perhaps matches TRBD2 (6 bases). The CDR3 totals 15 residues. V lost 8 bases to trimming and J lost 10 bases, with 24 bases between them. Germline CDR1 SGHTA, CDR2 FQGNSA. The DNA of the CDR3 is TGTGCCAGCCTCCCAGGCTTCCTAGCGCCCGGAGAGCAGTTCTTC. Translation: CASLPGFLAPGEQFF.

The rearrangement links TRBV6-4 to TRBJ2-7, with 9 bases identical to TRBD1. The J segment lost 3 bases and the V segment lost 5 bases, leaving 5 bases of the junction unmatched. The germline gives CDR1 MRHNA, CDR2 SNTAGT. This CDR3 is built from 14 residues. CDR3 loop: CASSTGQGGYEQYF. The CDR3 DNA reads as TGTGCCAGCAGTACGGGACAGGGAGGCTACGAGCAGTACTTC.

V usage is TRBV4-1 and J usage is TRBJ2-5; TRBD2 matches 9 bases. Germline loops: CDR1 MGHRA, CDR2 YSYEKL. V shed 0 bases and J 5 bases; nucleotides not matched to a gene: 13. The CDR3 extends over 18 amino acids. In DNA, the CDR3 is TGCGCCAGCAGCCAAGATCAAGCGGGGGGCATCCAGGGGGAGACCCAGTACTTC. Translating it yields CASSQDQAGGIQGETQYF.

The rearrangement links TRBV6-5 to TRBJ2-1; TRBD2 aligns across 9 bases. This CDR3 region has 14 residues. Germline V gene data show CDR1 as MNHEY and CDR2 as SVGAGI. V shed 8 bases, J shed 8 bases, and the junction held 10 bases outside the gene matches. The chain's CDR3 is CASHKRAGGYEQFF. In DNA, the CDR3 is TGTGCCAGCCACAAAAGGGCGGGAGGGTATGAGCAGTTCTTC.

V gene TRBV28 combines with J gene TRBJ1-5; TRBD1 agrees at 8 bases. J gave up 9 bases and V 7 bases, and 8 bases lay outside the gene matches. The CDR3 runs 13 residues. Germline values: CDR1 MDHEN, CDR2 SYDVKM. CDR3 coding DNA: TGTGCCAGCACCTGGACAGGGCCCCGGCCCCAGCATTTT. It yields the protein CASTWTGPRPQHF.

The V call is TRBV6-6, the J call TRBJ1-5; weak D call: TRBD1 (5 bases). The CDR3 is 15 amino acids. V was clipped by 0 bases and J by 0 bases, with 6 bases between them. Per germline, CDR1 MNHNY and CDR2 SVGAGI (reference sequence). The CDR3 region has the DNA TGTGCCAGCAGTTACTCGCAGGGTAGCAATCAGCCCCAGCATTTT. Its protein is CASSYSQGSNQPQHF.

The sample holds a few counts of this clone. The rearrangement links TRBV5-1 to TRBJ2-5, with a possible D match to TRBD1 (6 bases). Germline CDR1 is SGHRS and CDR2 is YFSETQ. Trimming removed 4 bases at V and 1 base at J, with 11 bases between. The CDR3 extends over 14 amino acids. The chain's CDR3 is CASSTGQIQETQYF. As DNA, the CDR3 is TGCGCCAGCAGCACGGGACAAATCCAAGAGACCCAGTACTTC.

The J gene is TRBJ2-7, the V gene TRBV2, with TRBD1 matching 12 bases. The CDR3 is 15 amino acids. Unmatched junction bases numbered 7, after V lost 7 bases and J lost 3 bases. The germline V gene has CDR1 SNHLY and CDR2 FYNNEI. CDR3 sequence reads: CASIPGTGGNYEQYF. Written as DNA, the CDR3 is TGTGCCAGCATTCCCGGGACAGGGGGCAACTACGAGCAGTACTTC.

This sequence joins TRBV28 and TRBJ2-7; D is perhaps TRBD2 (5 bases). The CDR3 sequence is 15 residues long. Trimming took 7 bases from V and 3 from J, leaving 19 bases between them. Germline-derived CDR1 and CDR2 are MDHEN and SYDVKM. The CDR3, as DNA: TGTGCCAGCACCAAGCGGTCGGAAAACCTCTACGAGCAGTACTTC. Translated, it gives CASTKRSENLYEQYF.

This clone was seen once. V usage is TRBV6-5 and J usage is TRBJ2-5, with D hard to call. The end of the DNA is better explained by TRBJ2-7, so the J call may be wrong. The CDR3 sequence is 12 residues long. Germline values: CDR1 MNHEY, CDR2 SVGAGI. The CDR3 spells CASSRSIYEQYF. The CDR3 DNA follows: TGTGCCAGCAGTAGATCGATCTACGAGCAGTACTTC.

This clone has a single count. The V call is TRBV30, the J call TRBJ2-3; D gene unclear. The CDR3 is 14 residues long. Trimming cost V 0 bases and J 3 bases, with 10 bases left between them. The germline CDR1 and CDR2 sequences are GTSNPN and SVGIG (reference sequence). The CDR3 DNA is TGTGCCTGGAGTGTACCCACTCGAACAGATACGCAGTATTTT. Protein product: CAWSVPTRTDTQYF.

V is TRBV28 and J is TRBJ1-5, with D unclear. The CDR3 runs to 15 residues. Trimming removed 5 bases from V and 0 bases from J, with 11 bases in between. Germline CDR1 is MDHEN and CDR2 is SYDVKM. The DNA for the CDR3 is TGTGCCAGCAGTCCCTTGAGGATTAGCAATCAGCCCCAGCATTTT. Its protein is CASSPLRISNQPQHF.

This chain uses TRBV27 with TRBJ1-6, with D tentatively TRBD1 (5 bases). The germline V gene has CDR1 MNHEY and CDR2 SMNVEV (reference sequence). The CDR3 is 14 residues long. Trimming left V 7 bases short and J 8 bases short, with 15 bases between. As DNA, the CDR3 is TGTGCCAGCACCCTTCTGGGGGGAGATTCACCCCTCCACTTT. It encodes CASTLLGGDSPLHF.